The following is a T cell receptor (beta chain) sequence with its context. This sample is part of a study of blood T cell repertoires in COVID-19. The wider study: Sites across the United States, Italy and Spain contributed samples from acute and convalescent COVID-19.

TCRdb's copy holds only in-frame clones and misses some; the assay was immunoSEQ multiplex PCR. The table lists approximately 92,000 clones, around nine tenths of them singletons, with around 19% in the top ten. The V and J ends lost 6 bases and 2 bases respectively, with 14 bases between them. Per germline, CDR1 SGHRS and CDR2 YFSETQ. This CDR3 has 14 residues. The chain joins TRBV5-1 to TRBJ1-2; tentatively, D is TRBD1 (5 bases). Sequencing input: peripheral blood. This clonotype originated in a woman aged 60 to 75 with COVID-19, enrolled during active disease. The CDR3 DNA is TGCGCCAGCACCTCTAATGCAGGGAACTATGGCTACACCTTC. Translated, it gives CASTSNAGNYGYTF.